These 16 T cell receptor beta chains originate from one sample sequenced in a study of shared clonotypes between healthy human individuals. Sequenced by immunoSEQ multiplex PCR; TCRdb stores in-frame clones only, minus some. Of about 980,000 clones listed, 70% to 85% are singletons. Sequences were obtained from memory CD4+ T cells sorted from blood. As to subset: CD45RA-negative fraction. These receptor sequences come from a man aged 18 to 29 in good health.

The genes are TRBV5-5 and TRBJ2-7; perhaps TRBD2 as D (5 bases). Between the trimmed V and J ends, which lost 5 bases and 4 bases, there was a span of 16 bases. The CDR3 totals 14 residues. Germline CDR1 reads SGHKS; CDR2 reads YYEKEE (reference sequence). The CDR3 nucleotides read TGTGCCAGCAGAGAGGATTCGAGGGTTTACGAGCAGTACTTC. This sequence encodes CASREDSRVYEQYF.

This clone was seen a handful of times. CDR3 region: CASGSTSGSGNEQFF. CDR3 nucleotide sequence: TGCGCCAGCGGATCCACTAGCGGGAGTGGTAATGAGCAGTTCTTC. The gene calls are TRBV5-1 and TRBJ2-1; 11 positions match TRBD2. The CDR3 contains 15 residues. Per germline, CDR1 SGHRS and CDR2 YFSETQ. V lost 7 bases, J lost 7 bases, and 10 bases stayed unmatched.

V gene TRBV7-6 combines with J gene TRBJ1-2; D unclear. V lost 1 base to trimming and J lost 4 bases, with 7 bases between them. CDR3 size: 13 residues. Germline values: CDR1 SGHVS, CDR2 FNYEAQ. The CDR3 coding sequence is TGTGCCAGCAGCTTAGGGGGTGGCTATGGCTACACCTTC. Amino acids: CASSLGGGYGYTF.

This clone was observed a few times. The CDR3 DNA is TGTGCCAGCAGGACGACCGGACAGATCGAGAGTAATTCACCCCTCCACTTT. Its protein is CASRTTGQIESNSPLHF. The chain recombines TRBV27 with TRBJ1-6, with D possibly TRBD1 on 6 matching bases. V gave up 6 bases and J gave up 6 bases, with 21 bases separating them. The CDR3 covers 17 residues. Germline CDR1 reads MNHEY; CDR2 reads SMNVEV (reference sequence).

J is TRBJ1-3 and V is TRBV25-1; TRBD1 aligns across 7 bases. After removal of 5 bases from V and 4 bases from J, the junction contained 5 bases not matched to a gene. There are 14 residues in the CDR3. CDR1 and CDR2 from the germline V gene are MGHDK and SYGVNS. The CDR3 here is CASSRQGPGNTIYF. As DNA, the CDR3 is TGTGCCAGCAGTAGACAGGGCCCGGGAAACACCATATATTTT.

The J gene is TRBJ2-3, the V gene TRBV10-3, with D perhaps TRBD1 (6 bases). V was cut by 3 bases and J by 2 bases, with 15 bases left in between. The CDR3 length is 16 residues. In germline, CDR1 is ENHRY, CDR2 SYGVKD. The CDR3 region has the DNA TGTGCCATCAGTGAAAGGGTAGGGGGACCCACAGATACGCAGTATTTT. It codes for CAISERVGGPTDTQYF.

The chain combines TRBV2 with TRBJ2-2; no reliable D call. The V gene's germline CDR1 is SNHLY and CDR2 FYNNEI. V lost 4 bases to trimming and J lost 5 bases, with 14 bases between them. This CDR3 comprises 15 residues. Written as DNA, the CDR3 is TGTGCCAGCAGTGTAGGGTCCACTGGGACCGGGGAGCTGTTTTTT. Its protein is CASSVGSTGTGELFF.

The rearrangement links TRBV4-3 to TRBJ2-3, with 12 bases identical to TRBD2. Per germline, CDR1 LGHNA and CDR2 YSLEER. There are 17 residues in the CDR3. Losses at the gene ends were 3 bases for V and 5 bases for J; bases not matched to a gene: 9. The DNA for the CDR3 is TGCGCCAGCAGCCAGAGAGGACTAGCGGGACGTGGAGATACGCAGTATTTT. Protein sequence: CASSQRGLAGRGDTQYF.

J is TRBJ2-3 and V is TRBV10-3; D uncertain. The V end was cut by 8 bases, the J end by 2 bases, with 14 bases between. There are 14 residues in the CDR3. Germline-derived CDR1 and CDR2 are ENHRY and SYGVKD. The CDR3: CAISTVEPTDTQYF. The CDR3 DNA follows: TGTGCCATCTCTACGGTAGAGCCCACAGATACGCAGTATTTT.

V gene TRBV27 combines with J gene TRBJ1-5; D is perhaps TRBD1 (5 bases). The CDR3 is 18 amino acids. Trimming took 5 bases from V and 0 from J, leaving 20 bases between them. CDR1 is MNHEY and CDR2 is SMNVEV in the germline V gene (reference sequence). The CDR3 protein is CASSPFRGADLSNQPQHF. The CDR3 DNA reads TGTGCCAGCAGTCCCTTCCGCGGGGCTGACCTTAGCAATCAGCCCCAGCATTTT.

The CDR3 coding sequence is TGCGCCAGCAGTTTTCTGGGGGACAGGGCCTACGAGCAGTACTTC. As protein: CASSFLGDRAYEQYF. The rearrangement links TRBV5-1 to TRBJ2-7, with 9 nucleotides matching TRBD1. There are 15 residues in the CDR3. In germline, CDR1 is SGHRS, CDR2 YFSETQ. Germline trimming cut 5 bases from V and 2 bases from J; bases unmatched to any gene: 8. Filled out from reference TRBV5-1 and TRBJ2-7, the complete variable domain reads KAGVTQTPRYLIKTRGQQVTLSCSPISGHRSVSWYQQTPGQGLQFLFEYFSETQRNKGNFPGRFSGRQFSNSRSEMNVSTLELGDSALYLCASSFLGDRAYEQYFGPGTRLTVT.

V gene TRBV10-3 combines with J gene TRBJ2-2; 10 nucleotides match TRBD1. This CDR3 is built from 16 residues. J gave up 1 base and V 4 bases, and 3 bases lay outside the gene matches. The germline gives CDR1 ENHRY, CDR2 SYGVKD. The CDR3 DNA sequence: TGTGCCATCAGTGTCGGACAGGGGGTGAACACCGGGGAGCTGTTTTTT. Its protein product is CAISVGQGVNTGELFF.

The gene calls are TRBV12-5 and TRBJ1-2; D perhaps matches TRBD1 (6 bases). The V gene's germline CDR1 is LGHNT and CDR2 FRNRAP. This CDR3 has 12 amino acids. The V and J ends lost 6 bases and 4 bases respectively, with 9 bases between them. The CDR3 here is CASGRDTYGYTF. The CDR3 DNA follows: TGTGCTAGTGGCCGGGACACCTATGGCTACACCTTC.

This chain connects TRBV7-6 to TRBJ2-7; a weak D match, TRBD1 (5 bases). Germline V gene data show CDR1 as SGHVS and CDR2 as FNYEAQ. CDR3 length equals 13 residues. Trimming stripped 9 bases from V and 1 base from J, with 13 bases between. CDR3 sequence: CARQAQESYEQYF. In DNA, the CDR3 is TGTGCCAGACAGGCCCAGGAGTCCTACGAGCAGTACTTC.

V and J are TRBV2 and TRBJ1-1; tentative D call: TRBD1 (6 bases). In germline, CDR1 is SNHLY, CDR2 FYNNEI. Trimming left V 5 bases short and J 4 bases short, with 8 bases between. This CDR3 region has 12 residues. The CDR3 region has the DNA TGTGCCAGCAGTCAGGGGATCACTGAAGCTTTCTTT. This translates into CASSQGITEAFF.

Only a few counts were recorded for this clone. The same CDR3 can be traced to other DNA sequences in this sample. This chain connects TRBV11-2 to TRBJ1-1, with TRBD1 matching over 9 bases. CDR1 is SGHAT and CDR2 is FQNNGV in the germline V gene. Trimming removed 6 bases from V and 4 bases from J; junction bases left unmatched: 6. The length of the CDR3 is 14 residues. The CDR3 here is CASSPQGAGTEAFF. The CDR3 DNA sequence: TGTGCCAGCAGTCCACAGGGGGCTGGCACTGAAGCTTTCTTT.